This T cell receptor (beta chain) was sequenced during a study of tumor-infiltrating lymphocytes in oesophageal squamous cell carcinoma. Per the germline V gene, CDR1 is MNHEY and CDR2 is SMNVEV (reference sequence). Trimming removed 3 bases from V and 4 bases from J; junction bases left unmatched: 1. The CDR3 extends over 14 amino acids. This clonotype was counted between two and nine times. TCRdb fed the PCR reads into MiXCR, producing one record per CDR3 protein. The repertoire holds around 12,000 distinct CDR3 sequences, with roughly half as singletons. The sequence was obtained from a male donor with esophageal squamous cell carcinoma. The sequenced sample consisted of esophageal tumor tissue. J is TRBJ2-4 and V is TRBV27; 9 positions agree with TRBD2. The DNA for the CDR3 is TGTGCCAGCAGTTTGCTAGCGGGGAAAAACATTCAGTACTTC. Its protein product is CASSLLAGKNIQYF.